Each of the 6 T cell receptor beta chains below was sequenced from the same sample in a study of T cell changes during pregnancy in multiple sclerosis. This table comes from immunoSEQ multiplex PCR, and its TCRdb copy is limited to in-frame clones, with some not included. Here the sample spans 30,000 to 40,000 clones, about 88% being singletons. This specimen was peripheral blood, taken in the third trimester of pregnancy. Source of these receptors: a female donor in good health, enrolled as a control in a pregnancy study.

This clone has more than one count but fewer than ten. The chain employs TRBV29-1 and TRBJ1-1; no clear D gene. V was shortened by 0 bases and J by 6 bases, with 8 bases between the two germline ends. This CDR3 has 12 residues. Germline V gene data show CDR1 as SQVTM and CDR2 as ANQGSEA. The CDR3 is CSVEDLFPEAFF. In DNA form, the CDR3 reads TGCAGCGTTGAAGATCTTTTCCCTGAAGCTTTCTTT.

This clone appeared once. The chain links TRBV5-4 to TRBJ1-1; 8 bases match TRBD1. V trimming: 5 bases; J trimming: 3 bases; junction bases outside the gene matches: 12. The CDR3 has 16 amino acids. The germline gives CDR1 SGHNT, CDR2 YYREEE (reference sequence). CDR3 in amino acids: CASSSQGARGDTEAFF. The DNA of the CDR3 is TGTGCCAGCAGTTCCCAGGGGGCCAGGGGGGACACTGAAGCTTTCTTT.

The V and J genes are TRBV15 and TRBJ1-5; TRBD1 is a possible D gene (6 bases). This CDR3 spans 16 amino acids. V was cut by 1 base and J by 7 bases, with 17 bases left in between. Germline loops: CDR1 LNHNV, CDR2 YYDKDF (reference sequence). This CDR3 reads CATSRVPSRGRQPQHF. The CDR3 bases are TGTGCCACCAGCAGAGTCCCCAGCAGGGGAAGGCAGCCCCAGCATTTT.

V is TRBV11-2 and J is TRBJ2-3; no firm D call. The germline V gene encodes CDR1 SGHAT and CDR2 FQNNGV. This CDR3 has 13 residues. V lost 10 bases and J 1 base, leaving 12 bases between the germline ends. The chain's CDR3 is CANALARTDTQYF. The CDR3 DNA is TGTGCCAACGCCTTGGCCCGCACAGATACGCAGTATTTT.

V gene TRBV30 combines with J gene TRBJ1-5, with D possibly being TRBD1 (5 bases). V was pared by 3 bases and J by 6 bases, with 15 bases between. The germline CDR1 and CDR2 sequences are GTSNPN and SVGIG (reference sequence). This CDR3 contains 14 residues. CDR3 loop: CAWSETDSTQPQHF. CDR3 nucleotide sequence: TGTGCCTGGAGCGAAACCGACAGTACTCAGCCCCAGCATTTT.

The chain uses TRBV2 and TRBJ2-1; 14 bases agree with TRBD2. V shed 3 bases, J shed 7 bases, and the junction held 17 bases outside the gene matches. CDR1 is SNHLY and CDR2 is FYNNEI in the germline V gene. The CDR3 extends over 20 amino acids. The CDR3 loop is CASSDRPAGLAGGPGNEQFF. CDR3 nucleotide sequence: TGTGCCAGCAGTGATCGGCCAGCTGGACTAGCGGGAGGACCGGGGAATGAGCAGTTCTTC. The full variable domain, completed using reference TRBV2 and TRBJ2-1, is EPEVTQTPSHQVTQMGQEVILRCVPISNHLYFYWYRQILGQKVEFLVSFYNNEISEKSEIFDDQFSVERPDGSNFTLKIRSTKLEDSAMYFCASSDRPAGLAGGPGNEQFFGPGTRLTVL.